The following is a TCR beta chain sequence with its context. The data stem from a study of T cell responses to AZD1222 COVID-19 vaccine. Profiled with immunoSEQ multiplex PCR; TCRdb holds only in-frame clones, not every one. The data show more than 95,000 clones, around 92% seen once. The germline V and J ends were trimmed by 3 bases and 0 bases, with 31 bases remaining between them. This CDR3 spans 22 amino acids. Germline V gene lookup returns CDR1 SGHDN and CDR2 FVKESK. The sequencing used peripheral blood, collected on day 0 of AZD1222 vaccination. The TCR sequence derives from an adult in good health. The chain couples TRBV14 to TRBJ2-3, with TRBD1 as a possible D gene (5 bases). The CDR3 bases are TGTGCCAGCAGCCAGGGGCCGACGGTGACAGCCGTATACCTATCTAGCACAGATACGCAGTATTTT. It encodes CASSQGPTVTAVYLSSTDTQYF.